This T cell receptor (beta chain) was identified during a study of neurological immune-mediated disorders. In its sample, this clonotype was seen many times. The antigen is unknown. Germline V gene sequence: CDR1 SGHKS, CDR2 YYEKEE (reference sequence). This CDR3 contains 15 residues. The germline V and J ends were trimmed by 0 bases and 2 bases, with 12 bases remaining between them. The sorted libraries were made from 750,000 to 1,000,000 CD4+ or CD8+ T cells. Whole-study findings and limits: The absence of any CDR3 amino acid sequence shared by expanded clones across subjects suggests that repertoires were private in all groups. In multiple sclerosis patients, the repertoire cluster was unrelated to clinical or MRI findings.

TCRdb reanalysed the 5' RACE reads using MiXCR and keeps one entry per CDR3 protein. The sample includes around 55,000 distinct CDR3 sequences, over 3.5% of them seen just once. The chain has TRBV5-5 and TRBJ2-7; the D is unclear. Sequencing input: CD4+ T cells from blood. The clonotype originates from a woman in her 40s with multiple sclerosis. CDR3 protein: CASSLVPGSAYEQYF. The CDR3 nucleotides read TGTGCCAGCAGCTTGGTTCCAGGCTCGGCCTACGAGCAGTACTTC.